The entry below describes one T cell receptor (beta chain). Its antigen is not known. The data were taken from a study of shared clonotypes between healthy human individuals. Whole-study results and caveats: Memory subsets generally showed smaller estimated richness than naive subsets did. Unshared clonotypes carried lower generation probabilities than those common to all four donors.

At the deep level, the assay was run. Profiled with immunoSEQ multiplex PCR; TCRdb holds only in-frame clones, not every one. The sample lists approximately 2.5 million clones, around 94% occurring once. CDR1 MRHNA and CDR2 SNTAGT come from the germline V gene. CDR3 length: 13 amino acids. Trimming at V came to 7 bases and at J to 7 bases, leaving 9 bases not matched to a gene. All of the donors resided in Nashville, Tennessee, and each was a Caucasian adult. The sequence was obtained from a man between 18 and 35 years old in good health. The sequenced sample consisted of naive CD4+ T cells sorted from blood. Subset denoted: CD45RA+ positively selected. V is TRBV6-4 and J is TRBJ2-7; 8 bases line up with TRBD2. The CDR3 sequence is CASTGGGGKEQYF. Written as DNA, the CDR3 is TGTGCCAGCACCGGGGGGGGCGGAAAGGAGCAGTACTTC.